The T cell receptor beta chain described here comes from a study of cytomegalovirus exposure and HLA in healthy donors. For the study at large: Drawn from HLA-typed donors, 80 million to 95 million unique TCRs were held in an early data release. Whole-study results and caveats: Per a prior analysis, the majority of TCR beta V segments were productive roughly 87% or roughly 30% of the time. As a later analysis revealed, the rate of TCR association differed by HLA locus, with DRB1 most and HLA-C fewest.

Between the trimmed V and J ends, which lost 8 bases and 5 bases, there was a span of 13 bases. Germline assignment: CDR1 SEHNR and CDR2 FQNEAQ (reference sequence). This CDR3 region has 12 residues. Use of 60 Vbeta and 13 Jbeta primers characterized the PCR. Sequencing used immunoSEQ multiplex PCR; TCRdb keeps in-frame clones, though not all of them. Altogether approximately 200,000 clones are present, 75% to 85% being singletons, with the ten largest covering around 2.3%. A note on this clone: What it binds is unknown.

The receptor was isolated from a woman aged 45-60 years in good health and CMV-seronegative. The rearrangement links TRBV7-9 to TRBJ2-7; the D gene is possibly TRBD2 (5 bases). The sequencing input was PBMCs. In DNA form, the CDR3 reads TGTGCCAGCGCACCCCTGGGAGACGAGCAGTACTTC. As protein: CASAPLGDEQYF.